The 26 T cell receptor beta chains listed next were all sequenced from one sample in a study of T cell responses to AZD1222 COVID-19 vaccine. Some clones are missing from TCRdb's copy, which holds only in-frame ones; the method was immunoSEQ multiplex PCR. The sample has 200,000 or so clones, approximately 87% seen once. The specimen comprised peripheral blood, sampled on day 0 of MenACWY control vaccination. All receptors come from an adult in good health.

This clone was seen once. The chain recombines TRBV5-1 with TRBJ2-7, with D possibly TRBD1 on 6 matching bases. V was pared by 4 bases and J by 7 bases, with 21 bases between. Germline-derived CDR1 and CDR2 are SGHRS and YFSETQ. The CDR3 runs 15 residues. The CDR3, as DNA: TGCGCCAGCAGCCTTCCTACGATCACAGGGAATGAGCAGTACTTC. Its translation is CASSLPTITGNEQYF.

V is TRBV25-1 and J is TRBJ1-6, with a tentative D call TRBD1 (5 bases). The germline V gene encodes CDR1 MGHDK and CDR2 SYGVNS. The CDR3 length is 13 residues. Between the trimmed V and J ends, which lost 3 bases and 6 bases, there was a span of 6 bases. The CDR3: CASSDGGNSPLHF. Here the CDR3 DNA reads TGTGCCAGCAGTGATGGGGGTAATTCACCCCTCCACTTT.

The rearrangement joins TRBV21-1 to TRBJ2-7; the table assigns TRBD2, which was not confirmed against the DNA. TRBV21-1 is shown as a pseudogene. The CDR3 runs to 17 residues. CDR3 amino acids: CASSKLALPGGNYEQYF. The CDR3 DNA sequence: TGTGCCAGCAGCAAACTTGCTCTGCCGGGAGGCAACTACGAGCAGTACTTC.

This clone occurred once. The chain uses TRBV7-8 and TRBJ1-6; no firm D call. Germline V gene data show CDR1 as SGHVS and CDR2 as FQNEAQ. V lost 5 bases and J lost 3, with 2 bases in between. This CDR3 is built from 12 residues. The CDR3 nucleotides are TGTGCCAGCAGCCACTATAATTCACCCCTCCACTTT. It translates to CASSHYNSPLHF.

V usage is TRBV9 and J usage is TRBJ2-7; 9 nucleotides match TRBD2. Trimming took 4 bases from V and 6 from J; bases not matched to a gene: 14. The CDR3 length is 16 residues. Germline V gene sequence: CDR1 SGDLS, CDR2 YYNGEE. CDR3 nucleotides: TGTGCCAGCAGCCCCCACGGGTTAGCGGGAGCCCCCGAGCAGTACTTC. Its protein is CASSPHGLAGAPEQYF.

DNA for the CDR3: TGTGCCAGCAACCTTGTAGACACCGGGGAGCTGTTTTTT. Translated: CASNLVDTGELFF. This chain links TRBV12-3 or TRBV12-4 with TRBJ2-2; no definite D call. The CDR3 extends over 13 amino acids. The V and J ends lost 7 bases and 3 bases respectively, with 9 bases between them.

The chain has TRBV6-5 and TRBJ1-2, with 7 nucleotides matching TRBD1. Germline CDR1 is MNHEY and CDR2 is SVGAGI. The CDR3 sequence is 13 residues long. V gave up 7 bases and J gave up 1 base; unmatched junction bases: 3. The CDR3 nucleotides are TGTGCCAGCATGGGACAGAGTAACTATGGCTACACCTTC. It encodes CASMGQSNYGYTF.

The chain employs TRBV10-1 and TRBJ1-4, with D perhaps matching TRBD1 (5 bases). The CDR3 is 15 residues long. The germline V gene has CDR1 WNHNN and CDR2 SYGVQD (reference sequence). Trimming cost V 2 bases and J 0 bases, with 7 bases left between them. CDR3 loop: CASSEEGATNEKLFF. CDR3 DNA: TGCGCCAGCAGTGAGGAAGGGGCAACTAATGAAAAACTGTTTTTT.

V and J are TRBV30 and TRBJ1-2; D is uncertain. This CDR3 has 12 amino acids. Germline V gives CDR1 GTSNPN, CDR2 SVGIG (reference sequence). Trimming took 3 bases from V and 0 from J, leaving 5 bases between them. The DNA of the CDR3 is TGTGCCTGGAGACGGACTAACTATGGCTACACCTTC. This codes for CAWRRTNYGYTF.

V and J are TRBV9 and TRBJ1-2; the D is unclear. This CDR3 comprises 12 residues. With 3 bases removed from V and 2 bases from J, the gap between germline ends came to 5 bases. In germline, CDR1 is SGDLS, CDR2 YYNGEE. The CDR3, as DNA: TGTGCCAGCAGCGCCCTGAACTATGGCTACACCTTC. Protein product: CASSALNYGYTF.

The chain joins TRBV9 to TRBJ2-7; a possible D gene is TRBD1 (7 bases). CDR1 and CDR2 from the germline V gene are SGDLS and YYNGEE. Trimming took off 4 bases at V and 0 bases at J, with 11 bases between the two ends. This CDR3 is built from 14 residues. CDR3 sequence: CASSQGGSSYEQYF. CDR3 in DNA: TGTGCCAGCAGCCAGGGGGGTAGCTCCTACGAGCAGTACTTC.

The CDR3 DNA reads as TGTGCCAGCAGTGAAACGGCTAGCGCAGAGACCCAGTACTTC. Amino acids: CASSETASAETQYF. The rearrangement uses TRBV2 and TRBJ2-5; the D gene is possibly TRBD2 (6 bases). Germline values: CDR1 SNHLY, CDR2 FYNNEI. Between the trimmed V and J ends, which lost 2 bases and 4 bases, there was a span of 11 bases. The CDR3 loop spans 14 amino acids. Variable domain in full (rest from reference TRBV2 and TRBJ2-5): EPEVTQTPSHQVTQMGQEVILRCVPISNHLYFYWYRQILGQKVEFLVSFYNNEISEKSEIFDDQFSVERPDGSNFTLKIRSTKLEDSAMYFCASSETASAETQYFGPGTRLLVL.

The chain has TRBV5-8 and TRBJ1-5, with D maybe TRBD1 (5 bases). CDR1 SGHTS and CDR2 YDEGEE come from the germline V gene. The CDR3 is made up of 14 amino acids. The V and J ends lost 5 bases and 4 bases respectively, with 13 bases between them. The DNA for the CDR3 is TGTGCCAGCAGGCCCGGGACCGATAATCAGCCCCAGCATTTT. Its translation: CASRPGTDNQPQHF. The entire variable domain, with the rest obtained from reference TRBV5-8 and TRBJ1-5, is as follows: EAGVTQSPTHLIKTRGQQATLRCSPISGHTSVYWYQQALGLGLQFLLWYDEGEERNRGNFPPRFSGRQFPNYSSELNVNALELEDSALYLCASRPGTDNQPQHFGDGTRLSIL.

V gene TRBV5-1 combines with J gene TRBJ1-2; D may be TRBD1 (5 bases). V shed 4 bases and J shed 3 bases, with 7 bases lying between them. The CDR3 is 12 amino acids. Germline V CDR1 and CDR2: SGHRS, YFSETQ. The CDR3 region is CASSAGDYGYTF. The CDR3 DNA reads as TGCGCCAGCAGCGCGGGGGACTATGGCTACACCTTC.

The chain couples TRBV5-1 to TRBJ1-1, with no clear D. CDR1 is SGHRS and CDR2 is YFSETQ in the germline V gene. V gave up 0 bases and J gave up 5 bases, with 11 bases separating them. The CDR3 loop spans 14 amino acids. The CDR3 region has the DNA TGCGCCAGCAGCTTGGCAGCAGCTGGGACTGAAGCTTTCTTT. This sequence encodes CASSLAAAGTEAFF.

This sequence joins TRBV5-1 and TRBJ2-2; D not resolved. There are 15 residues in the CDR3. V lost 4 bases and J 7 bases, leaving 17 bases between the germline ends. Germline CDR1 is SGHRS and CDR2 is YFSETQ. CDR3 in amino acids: CASSPRAEGHGELFF. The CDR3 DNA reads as TGCGCCAGCAGCCCTCGGGCAGAAGGTCACGGGGAGCTGTTTTTT. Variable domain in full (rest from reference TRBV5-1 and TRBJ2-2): KAGVTQTPRYLIKTRGQQVTLSCSPISGHRSVSWYQQTPGQGLQFLFEYFSETQRNKGNFPGRFSGRQFSNSRSEMNVSTLELGDSALYLCASSPRAEGHGELFFGEGSRLTVL.

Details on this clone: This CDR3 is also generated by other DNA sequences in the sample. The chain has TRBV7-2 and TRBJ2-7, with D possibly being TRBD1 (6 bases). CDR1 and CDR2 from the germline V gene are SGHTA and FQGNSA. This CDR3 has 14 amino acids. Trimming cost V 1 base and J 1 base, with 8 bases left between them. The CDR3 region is CASSLGGGSYEQYF. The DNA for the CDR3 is TGTGCCAGCAGCTTAGGAGGGGGTTCCTACGAGCAGTACTTC.

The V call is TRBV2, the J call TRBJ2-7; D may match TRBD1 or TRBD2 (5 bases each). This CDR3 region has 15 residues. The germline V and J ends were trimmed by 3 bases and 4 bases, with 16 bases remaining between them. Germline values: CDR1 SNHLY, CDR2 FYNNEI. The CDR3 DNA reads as TGTGCCAGCAGTGAGCGAGGGGCGCCGATTTACGAGCAGTACTTC. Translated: CASSERGAPIYEQYF. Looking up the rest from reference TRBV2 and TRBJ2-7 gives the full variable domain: EPEVTQTPSHQVTQMGQEVILRCVPISNHLYFYWYRQILGQKVEFLVSFYNNEISEKSEIFDDQFSVERPDGSNFTLKIRSTKLEDSAMYFCASSERGAPIYEQYFGPGTRLTVT.

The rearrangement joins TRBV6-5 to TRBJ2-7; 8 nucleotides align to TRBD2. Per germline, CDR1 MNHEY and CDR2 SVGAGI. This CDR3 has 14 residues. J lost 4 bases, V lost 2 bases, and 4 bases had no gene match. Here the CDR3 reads CASSYAGGGYEQYF. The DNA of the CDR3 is TGTGCCAGCAGTTACGCGGGCGGGGGGTACGAGCAGTACTTC.

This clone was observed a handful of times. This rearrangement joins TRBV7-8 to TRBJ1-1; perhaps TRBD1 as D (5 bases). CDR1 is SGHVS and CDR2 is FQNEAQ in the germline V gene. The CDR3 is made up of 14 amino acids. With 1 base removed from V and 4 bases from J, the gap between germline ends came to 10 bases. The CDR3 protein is CASSLVQGGTEAFF. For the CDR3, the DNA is TGTGCCAGCAGCTTAGTCCAGGGAGGCACTGAAGCTTTCTTT.

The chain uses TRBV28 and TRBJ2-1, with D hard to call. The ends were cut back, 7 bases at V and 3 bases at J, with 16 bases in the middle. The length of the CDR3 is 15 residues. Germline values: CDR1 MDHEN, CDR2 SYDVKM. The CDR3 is CASNPSPRSYNEQFF. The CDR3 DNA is TGTGCCAGCAACCCGTCCCCCCGTAGCTACAATGAGCAGTTCTTC.

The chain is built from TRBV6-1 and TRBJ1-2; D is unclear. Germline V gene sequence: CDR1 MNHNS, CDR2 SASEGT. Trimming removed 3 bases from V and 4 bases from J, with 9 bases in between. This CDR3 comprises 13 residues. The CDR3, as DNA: TGTGCCAGCAGTGAGGAACTGTTCTATGGCTACACCTTC. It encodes CASSEELFYGYTF.

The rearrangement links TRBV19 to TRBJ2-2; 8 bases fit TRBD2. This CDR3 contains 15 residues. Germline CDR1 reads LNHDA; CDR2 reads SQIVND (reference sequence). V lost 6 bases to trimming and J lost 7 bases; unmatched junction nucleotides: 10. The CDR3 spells CASSEPGLEVGELFF. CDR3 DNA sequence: TGTGCCAGTAGCGAACCGGGACTAGAGGTCGGGGAGCTGTTTTTT.

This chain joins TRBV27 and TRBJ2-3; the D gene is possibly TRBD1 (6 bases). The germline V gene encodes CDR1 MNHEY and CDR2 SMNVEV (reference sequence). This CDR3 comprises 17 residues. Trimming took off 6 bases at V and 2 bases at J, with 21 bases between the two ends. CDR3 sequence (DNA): TGTGCCAGCAGCTTAGGACACCGGGACACCTACACAGATACGCAGTATTTT. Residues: CASSLGHRDTYTDTQYF.

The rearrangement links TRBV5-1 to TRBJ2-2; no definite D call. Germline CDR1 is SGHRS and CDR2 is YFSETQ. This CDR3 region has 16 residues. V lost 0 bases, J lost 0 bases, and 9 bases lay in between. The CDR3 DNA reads TGCGCCAGCAGCTTGGTGTCCGGATCGAACACCGGGGAGCTGTTTTTT. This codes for CASSLVSGSNTGELFF.

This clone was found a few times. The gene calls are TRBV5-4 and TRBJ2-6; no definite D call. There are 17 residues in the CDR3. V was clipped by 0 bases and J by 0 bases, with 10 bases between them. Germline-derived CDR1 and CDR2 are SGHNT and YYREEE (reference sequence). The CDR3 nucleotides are TGTGCCAGCAGCTTGGGGGGTGGAACCTCTGGGGCCAACGTCCTGACTTTC. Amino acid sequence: CASSLGGGTSGANVLTF.